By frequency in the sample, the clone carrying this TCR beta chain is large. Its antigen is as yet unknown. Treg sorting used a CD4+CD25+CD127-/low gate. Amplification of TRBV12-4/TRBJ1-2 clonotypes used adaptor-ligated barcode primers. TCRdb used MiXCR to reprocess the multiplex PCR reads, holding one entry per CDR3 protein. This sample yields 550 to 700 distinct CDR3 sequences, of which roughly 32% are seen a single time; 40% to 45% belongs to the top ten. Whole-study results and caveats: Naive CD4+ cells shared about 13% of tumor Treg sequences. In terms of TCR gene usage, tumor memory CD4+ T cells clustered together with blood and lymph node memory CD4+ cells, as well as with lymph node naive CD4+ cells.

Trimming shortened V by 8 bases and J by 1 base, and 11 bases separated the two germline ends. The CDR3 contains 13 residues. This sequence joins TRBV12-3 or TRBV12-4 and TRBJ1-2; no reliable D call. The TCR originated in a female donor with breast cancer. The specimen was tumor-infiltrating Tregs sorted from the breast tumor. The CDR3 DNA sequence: TGTGCCAGCGTGAGAGGGCATAACTATGGCTACACCTTC. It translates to CASVRGHNYGYTF.